This T cell receptor beta chain was sequenced for a study of blood T cell repertoires in COVID-19. Using immunoSEQ multiplex PCR, the repertoire was profiled, and TCRdb retains in-frame clones only, with some absent. Among more than 100,000 clones, roughly 89% were seen once, and the ten largest hold about 4%. Everyone who took part was roughly 18 to 90 years old, and they came from 20 to 25 US areas. Grouping used clinical history reported by participants in a survey and questionnaire. The CDR3 extends over 15 amino acids. Between the trimmed V and J ends, which lost 3 bases and 2 bases, there was a span of 14 bases. Per germline, CDR1 SNHLY and CDR2 FYNNEI.

The sequence derives from a woman in her thirties who had recovered from COVID-19. The chain employs TRBV2 and TRBJ2-7; D perhaps matches TRBD1 (6 bases). Sequenced material: PBMCs or T cells enriched from blood (not recorded which). CDR3 in DNA: TGTGCCAGCAGTGATCAGGGCAGGGGAACCTACGAGCAGTACTTC. Translating gives CASSDQGRGTYEQYF.